This T cell receptor (beta chain) was sequenced for a study of blood T cell repertoires in COVID-19. Study background: T cells, B-cell-depleted T cells, or PBMCs supplied cDNA or gDNA.

Study processing details: Reference gene primer amplification yielded estimated nucleated cell counts. The repertoire was sequenced with immunoSEQ multiplex PCR; TCRdb's copy has only in-frame clones and lacks some. That table supplies the V and J calls and clone size; D and trimming were determined from the DNA. The sample yields under 300,000 clones, about 89% seen once. The study recruited people aged roughly 18 to 95 years across around 23 US areas. Researchers sorted participants into cohorts using their self-reported clinical history. This receptor was identified in a man aged 35 to 55 who had recovered from COVID-19. The sample taken for sequencing was PBMCs or T cells enriched from blood (not recorded which).

The CDR3 spells CASSPDRPTNEKLFF. In DNA, the CDR3 is TGTGCCAGCAGCCCGGACAGGCCAACTAATGAAAAACTGTTTTTT. V usage is TRBV7-9 and J usage is TRBJ1-4, with 7 bases aligning to TRBD1. The CDR3 totals 15 residues. In germline, CDR1 is SEHNR, CDR2 FQNEAQ (reference sequence). J gave up 0 bases and V 5 bases, and 3 bases lay outside the gene matches.